These 17 T cell receptor beta chains came from one sample sequenced in a study of T cell responses to AZD1222 COVID-19 vaccine. TCRdb's table, derived via immunoSEQ multiplex PCR, lists solely in-frame clones and lacks some. The table includes more than 95,000 clones, around 89% detected once. The sample here was peripheral blood, taken on day 0 of AZD1222 vaccination. The receptors stem from an adult in good health.

This clone was seen just once. This chain joins TRBV24-1 and TRBJ2-6, with a tentative D call TRBD2 (6 bases). Germline V lookup: CDR1 KGHDR, CDR2 SFDVKD. V lost 11 bases, J lost 0 bases, and 16 bases lay in between. There are 16 residues in the CDR3. This CDR3 is CAIGPGLRSGANVLTF. CDR3 DNA sequence: TGTGCCATCGGTCCGGGACTCCGCTCTGGGGCCAACGTCCTGACTTTC.

This clone has only a few counts. V is TRBV4-2 and J is TRBJ2-7; tentative D call: TRBD1 (6 bases). The CDR3 sequence is 14 residues long. The germline gives CDR1 LGHNA, CDR2 YNFKEQ. Trimming removed 3 bases from V and 3 bases from J, with 12 bases in between. The CDR3 here is CASSQDEGGYEQYF. As DNA, the CDR3 is TGTGCCAGCAGCCAGGACGAAGGGGGCTACGAGCAGTACTTC.

V usage is TRBV7-9 and J usage is TRBJ2-7; D is perhaps TRBD2 (5 bases). CDR3 size: 12 residues. V lost 3 bases and J lost 3, with 6 bases in between. Germline V gives CDR1 SEHNR, CDR2 FQNEAQ (reference sequence). The CDR3 spells CASSFGDYEQYF. The CDR3 nucleotides are TGTGCCAGCAGCTTCGGGGACTACGAGCAGTACTTC.

The chain joins TRBV21-1 to TRBJ2-1; the DNA was not used to check the table's D call, TRBD2. TRBV21-1 is listed as a pseudogene. This CDR3 region has 14 residues. The CDR3 is CASRGAGPHNEQFF. The CDR3 DNA reads TGTGCCAGCAGAGGGGCGGGACCACACAATGAGCAGTTCTTC.

The chain carries TRBV27 and TRBJ1-4; D may be TRBD1 (5 bases). CDR1 and CDR2 from the germline V gene are MNHEY and SMNVEV (reference sequence). The CDR3 consists of 14 residues. Trimming shortened V by 6 bases and J by 3 bases, and 11 bases separated the two germline ends. This chain's CDR3 is CASSLTVANEKLFF. The CDR3 nucleotides are TGTGCCAGCAGCCTGACAGTAGCTAATGAAAAACTGTTTTTT.

This sequence joins TRBV19 and TRBJ1-6; perhaps TRBD1 as D (6 bases). The CDR3 has 15 residues. Trimming removed 4 bases from V and 7 bases from J, with 14 bases in between. Germline loops: CDR1 LNHDA, CDR2 SQIVND (reference sequence). This CDR3 reads CASSTRTVGNSPLHF. The CDR3 coding sequence is TGTGCCAGTAGTACCCGGACAGTGGGGAATTCACCCCTCCACTTT.

The chain employs TRBV19 and TRBJ2-1; 9 bases are a match to TRBD2. This CDR3 is built from 15 residues. CDR1 and CDR2 from the germline V gene are LNHDA and SQIVND (reference sequence). Trimming cost V 5 bases and J 0 bases; bases outside gene matches: 2. The CDR3 loop is CASSDSGSSYNEQFF. In DNA form, the CDR3 reads TGTGCCAGTAGTGATAGCGGGAGCTCCTACAATGAGCAGTTCTTC.

The chain uses TRBV5-1 and TRBJ2-2; D is undetermined. CDR1 and CDR2 (germline): SGHRS, YFSETQ. The V end lost 5 bases, the J end lost 0 bases, and 5 bases lay between the germline ends. The CDR3 is made up of 13 amino acids. For the CDR3, the DNA is TGCGCCAGCAGGTTGACGAACACCGGGGAGCTGTTTTTT. Its translation: CASRLTNTGELFF.

The V call is TRBV6-5, the J call TRBJ1-2; unclear D gene. Germline loops: CDR1 MNHEY, CDR2 SVGAGI. Trimming took off 6 bases at V and 8 bases at J, with 16 bases between the two ends. The CDR3 totals 13 residues. DNA for the CDR3: TGTGCCAGCAGCTACGACTGGCGTGGAGGCTACACCTTC. Translating it yields CASSYDWRGGYTF.

Of note for this clone: Other DNA sequences from this sample encode an identical CDR3 as well. The CDR3 nucleotides are TGTGCCAGCAGTTTATCGGGGGAGCAGTACTTC. Translating gives CASSLSGEQYF. The chain has TRBV28 and TRBJ2-7, with D possibly matching TRBD2 (5 bases). V gave up 1 base and J gave up 7 bases, with 5 bases separating them. This CDR3 region has 11 residues. Germline V gives CDR1 MDHEN, CDR2 SYDVKM.

The chain has TRBV5-5 and TRBJ1-2; tentative D call: TRBD1 (5 bases). CDR1 and CDR2 (germline): SGHKS, YYEKEE (reference sequence). V lost 0 bases to trimming and J lost 3 bases, with 27 bases between them. CDR3 length: 20 residues. This chain's CDR3 is CASSLVPGSAVGGLDYGYTF. The CDR3 coding sequence is TGTGCCAGCAGCTTGGTGCCAGGGTCTGCGGTCGGGGGTTTGGACTATGGCTACACCTTC.

The rearrangement links TRBV10-2 to TRBJ2-3; D unclear. CDR3 size: 14 residues. V lost 8 bases and J lost 0, with 12 bases in between. CDR1 WSHSY and CDR2 SAAADI come from the germline V gene. The CDR3, as DNA: TGCGCCAGCGGGCGGAGAACTAGCACAGATACGCAGTATTTT. Protein: CASGRRTSTDTQYF.

This clone was counted a few times. The V call is TRBV6-5, the J call TRBJ1-4, with D possibly matching TRBD1 (6 bases). Germline V CDR1 and CDR2: MNHEY, SVGAGI. The CDR3 runs to 14 residues. V was trimmed by 5 bases and J by 10 bases, leaving 17 bases between them. CDR3 residues: CASSQGSWGGKLFF. CDR3 nucleotide sequence: TGTGCCAGCAGTCAGGGGTCCTGGGGAGGAAAACTGTTTTTT.

The chain combines TRBV7-2 with TRBJ1-2; D is undetermined. The germline CDR1 and CDR2 sequences are SGHTA and FQGNSA. The CDR3 has 14 amino acids. V was cut by 5 bases and J by 6 bases, with 16 bases left in between. CDR3 region: CASSISRGIHGYTF. The CDR3 nucleotides read TGTGCCAGCAGCATCAGTCGGGGTATTCATGGCTACACCTTC.

This chain links TRBV18 with TRBJ1-1; unclear D gene. V lost 6 bases and J 1 base, leaving 12 bases between the germline ends. Per germline, CDR1 KGHSH and CDR2 LQKENI. CDR3 length: 14 residues. CDR3 region: CASSPFGENTEAFF. The CDR3 nucleotides are TGTGCCAGCTCCCCGTTTGGGGAGAACACTGAAGCTTTCTTT.

The V and J genes are TRBV5-1 and TRBJ1-1; D remains ambiguous. Trimming stripped 2 bases from V and 3 bases from J, with 11 bases between. The CDR3 is 14 amino acids. Germline values: CDR1 SGHRS, CDR2 YFSETQ. The CDR3 DNA sequence: TGCGCCAGCAGCTTATTGAAAGCGGACACTGAAGCTTTCTTT. Residues: CASSLLKADTEAFF.

The V call is TRBV6-5, the J call TRBJ1-2, with a possible D match to TRBD1 (5 bases). The CDR3 sequence is 14 residues long. Trimming removed 2 bases at V and 8 bases at J, with 15 bases between. Germline CDR1 MNHEY, CDR2 SVGAGI. CDR3 DNA sequence: TGTGCCAGCAGTTACAGCGGGGGTGGTATGGGCTACACCTTC. It specifies CASSYSGGGMGYTF.